Listed below are T cell receptor beta chains from one sample, sequenced in a study of shared clonotypes between healthy human individuals. The data were produced by immunoSEQ multiplex PCR, yet TCRdb's version contains in-frame clones alone and is incomplete. The sample yields about 2,100,000 clones, roughly 91% seen once. The material sequenced was naive CD8+ T cells from PBMCs. All receptors come from a man between 18 and 29 years old in good health. Some clones in this sample may be carry-over from other donors' samples. The CDR3 runs from the conserved cysteine through the conserved F or W. D genes are given only for firm matches. Clone size is given for some rows only: seen once, a few or many times, or a class if the clone is expanded.

V gene	D gene	J gene	CDR3 length	clone size	CDR3 DNA	CDR3 protein
TRBV28	NA	TRBJ1-2	16	NA	TGTGCCAGCAGTTTATCGGGGGCCCCCCCGGAAGATGGCTACACCTTC	CASSLSGAPPEDGYTF
TRBV7-2	NA	TRBJ2-7	15	NA	TGTGCCAGCAGCTTCTTGACCGATAGCTCCTACGAGCAGTACTTC	CASSFLTDSSYEQYF
TRBV28	NA	TRBJ1-5	13	NA	TGTGCCAGCAGTTTGGGTGACCGGAACCCCCAGCATTTT	CASSLGDRNPQHF
TRBV28	TRBD2	TRBJ2-2	16	NA	TGTGCCAGCAGTTTTTCGGGACTAGGGTTAGTCGGGGAGCTGTTTTTT	CASSFSGLGLVGELFF
TRBV6-1	NA	TRBJ1-1	17	once	TGTGCCAGCAGTGGCCGTTGGGCAGGGAGGTTGGACACTGAAGCTTTCTTT	CASSGRWAGRLDTEAFF
TRBV10-2	TRBD2	TRBJ2-1	10	NA	TGCGCCAGCTCTAGCGGAGGTCAGTTCTTC	CASSSGGQFF
TRBV19	NA	TRBJ2-5	13	NA	TGTGCCAGTAGTATAGATCACGAAGAGACCCAGTACTTC	CASSIDHEETQYF
TRBV7-9	NA	TRBJ2-6	15	NA	TGTGCCAGCAGCCCTTTCAACCCCGGGGCCAACGTCCTGACTTTC	CASSPFNPGANVLTF
TRBV5-1	TRBD1	TRBJ2-7	13	NA	TGCGCCAGCAGCTTGGACAGGGGGGACGAGCAGTACTTC	CASSLDRGDEQYF
TRBV7-8	NA	TRBJ2-7	14	NA	TGTGCCAGCAGCTTAGCACGAGGGTCTTACGAGCAGTACTTC	CASSLARGSYEQYF
TRBV5-8	TRBD2	TRBJ2-7	14	NA	TGTGCCAGCAGCTGGACTAGCGGGAGCTACGAGCAGTACTTC	CASSWTSGSYEQYF
TRBV5-8	NA	TRBJ1-1	14	NA	TGTGCCAGCAGAAGGAGGGTGCGGGACACTGAAGCTTTCTTT	CASRRRVRDTEAFF
TRBV7-2	NA	TRBJ1-5	15	NA	TGTGCCAGCAGCTTAGAATTAGGGCGCAATCAGCCCCAGCATTTT	CASSLELGRNQPQHF
TRBV16	TRBD1	TRBJ1-3	16	NA	TGTGCCAGCAGCCTGTCCGTGACAGGGTCTGGAAACACCATATATTTT	CASSLSVTGSGNTIYF
TRBV4-3	NA	TRBJ1-5	15	NA	TGCGCCAGCAGCCAAGCTTTCCAGGGCAATCAGCCCCAGCATTTT	CASSQAFQGNQPQHF
TRBV19	TRBD2	TRBJ2-7	15	NA	TGTGCCAGTAGTATCGGACTAGCGGACTCCTACGAGCAGTACTTC	CASSIGLADSYEQYF
TRBV11-2	NA	TRBJ1-4	14	NA	TGTGCCAGCAGCTTAGGGGGTGGGCATGAAAAACTGTTTTTT	CASSLGGGHEKLFF
TRBV4-2	NA	TRBJ1-1	13	once	TGTGCCAGCAGCCCCTCGAGGGACTCTGAAGCTTTCTTT	CASSPSRDSEAFF
TRBV14	NA	TRBJ2-5	14	once	TGTGCCAGCAGGGACACTGGGCAACAAAGGACCCAGTACTTC	CASRDTGQQRTQYF
TRBV13	TRBD2	TRBJ2-1	17	NA	TGTGCCAGCAGCTTAGTGTCTGAGCGGGAGGATGGGAATGAGCAGTTCTTC	CASSLVSEREDGNEQFF
TRBV30	NA	TRBJ1-2	16	NA	TGTGCCTGGAGAGTCCCATTGGGGGGCGAGGGACATGGCTACACCTTC	CAWRVPLGGEGHGYTF
TRBV19	NA	TRBJ2-7	15	NA	TGTGCCAGTAGTCCTGGACGGTTTTTGACCTACGAGCAGTACTTC	CASSPGRFLTYEQYF
TRBV15	TRBD1	TRBJ1-4	15	NA	TGTGCCACCAGCAGATCCGGACAGGGGAATGAAAAACTGTTTTTT	CATSRSGQGNEKLFF
TRBV9	NA	TRBJ2-7	14	once	TGTGCCAGCAGCAGGGGGGCAGCGTCTAAGGAGCAGTACTTC	CASSRGAASKEQYF
TRBV28	NA	TRBJ2-1	16	NA	TGTGCCAGCAGCCCTGATGCGGGCCCACAGAACAATGAGCAGTTCTTC	CASSPDAGPQNNEQFF
TRBV29-1	NA	TRBJ1-1	14	NA	TGCAGCGTTGAAGGAGGGGTGCACCCTCCCGGGGCTTTCTTT	CSVEGGVHPPGAFF
TRBV10-3	TRBD1	TRBJ2-7	16	NA	TGTGCCATCAGTGAGTCGACAGGACAGGGGGCACACGAGCAGTACTTC	CAISESTGQGAHEQYF
TRBV7-3	TRBD1	TRBJ2-1	18	NA	TGTGCCAGCAGCACCCGACGAGGGGGCGGTTCGAAGGTGGATGAGCAGTTCTTC	CASSTRRGGGSKVDEQFF
TRBV7-9	NA	TRBJ2-7	14	NA	TGTGCCAGCAGCTTCTCCGAGCGACCCTACGAGCAGTACTTC	CASSFSERPYEQYF
TRBV9	NA	TRBJ2-5	14	NA	TGTGCCAGCAGCCTGTCTGGGGGCTGGGAGACCCAGTACTTC	CASSLSGGWETQYF
TRBV4-3	TRBD2	TRBJ2-3	17	NA	TGCGCCAGCAGCCAAGATAGCCTAGCGGCCAGCACAGATACGCAGTATTTT	CASSQDSLAASTDTQYF
TRBV7-3	TRBD2	TRBJ2-1	20	NA	TGTGCCAGCAGCTTAAGCGGGGGACGACTAGCGGGAGCGAGAGGTAATGAGCAGTTCTTC	CASSLSGGRLAGARGNEQFF
TRBV9	TRBD2	TRBJ2-2	17	NA	TGTGCCAGCAGTGGACTAGCGGGAGGGAAGTACACCGGGGAGCTGTTTTTT	CASSGLAGGKYTGELFF
TRBV6-1	TRBD1	TRBJ2-1	15	NA	TGTGCCAGCAGACCGGGACAGGGGCCCTACAATGAGCAGTTCTTC	CASRPGQGPYNEQFF
TRBV27	NA	TRBJ2-6	19	NA	TGTGCCAGCAGTTTATCTATAGAAGTGAGGGAAGCTGGGGCCAACGTCCTGACTTTC	CASSLSIEVREAGANVLTF
TRBV7-9	NA	TRBJ2-1	14	NA	TGTGCCAGCAGCTTACGGGGTTCCTACAATGAGCAGTTCTTC	CASSLRGSYNEQFF
TRBV11-1	TRBD2	TRBJ2-7	15	NA	TGTGCCAGCAGCACTACTAGCGGGAGCTCCTACGAGCAGTACTTC	CASSTTSGSSYEQYF
TRBV29-1	TRBD1	TRBJ2-7	14	NA	TGCAGCGTGACATGGACAGGGGCACGCTACGAGCAGTACTTC	CSVTWTGARYEQYF
TRBV5-1	TRBD2	TRBJ2-1	16	NA	TGCGCCAGCAGCTTAGCGGGAGGCGCCTCCTACAATGAGCAGTTCTTC	CASSLAGGASYNEQFF
TRBV6-5	NA	TRBJ2-1	13	NA	TGTGCCAGCATTACCGGGCCCCCGCGTGAGCAGTTCTTC	CASITGPPREQFF
TRBV15	TRBD2	TRBJ2-7	14	NA	TGTGCCACCAGTCTTCAGCGGGAGGGATACGAGCAGTACTTC	CATSLQREGYEQYF
TRBV28	NA	TRBJ2-5	18	NA	TGTGCCAGCAGTTTATACCTACTAGGAAGAGAAGTACAAGAGACCCAGTACTTC	CASSLYLLGREVQETQYF
TRBV4-1	NA	TRBJ2-7	16	NA	TGCGCCAGCAGCCAAGCTCAGACTTGGACGGACCGTGCGCAGTACTTC	CASSQAQTWTDRAQYF
TRBV27	NA	TRBJ2-1	15	once	TGTGCCAGCAGGACTGACAGGAGATCCGCCAATGAGCAGTTCTTC	CASRTDRRSANEQFF
TRBV5-6	NA	TRBJ2-7	13	NA	TGTGCCAGCAGCTTGGGATTTACCTACGAGCAGTACTTC	CASSLGFTYEQYF
TRBV9	NA	TRBJ2-2	15	NA	TGTGCCAGCAGCTCAGGGGGGACAGCCACCGGGGAGCTGTTTTTT	CASSSGGTATGELFF
TRBV9	NA	TRBJ1-1	15	NA	TGTGCCAGCAGCTCTCCAGGGAAACCGGGCACTGAAGCTTTCTTT	CASSSPGKPGTEAFF
TRBV5-5	NA	TRBJ2-7	11	once	TGTGCCAGCAGCTTGATCGATGAGCAGTACTTC	CASSLIDEQYF
TRBV29-1	TRBD1	TRBJ2-1	12	NA	TGCAGCGTTTGGACAGGAACCAATGAGCAGTTCTTC	CSVWTGTNEQFF
TRBV5-6	NA	TRBJ2-7	14	once	TGTGCCAGCAGCACCTGGGACGGAGCCTACGAGCAGTACTTC	CASSTWDGAYEQYF
TRBV6-5	NA	TRBJ2-7	15	NA	TGTGCCAGCAGTTCGCTCCGGGCATCTCCCTACGAGCAGTACTTC	CASSSLRASPYEQYF
TRBV2	NA	TRBJ1-2	13	once	TGTGCCAGCGCCACCCTCGCGGGTTATGGCTACACCTTC	CASATLAGYGYTF
TRBV9	NA	TRBJ2-7	15	NA	TGTGCCAGCAGCGATCACGGACAGTTAATCGGCGAGCAGTACTTC	CASSDHGQLIGEQYF
TRBV4-1	TRBD2	TRBJ2-2	17	NA	TGCGCCAGCAGCCAAGAAAGCGGGAGGGCCGTCACCGGGGAGCTGTTTTTT	CASSQESGRAVTGELFF
TRBV5-6	NA	TRBJ1-1	14	few	TGTGCCAGCAGCTTGGTCTGGGGGAACACTGAAGCTTTCTTT	CASSLVWGNTEAFF